This passage covers 20 T cell receptor beta chains from one sample sequenced in a study of PD-L1 blockade in urothelial cancer. Assay: immunoSEQ multiplex PCR; the TCRdb copy retains only in-frame clones and omits some. The sample yields about 44,000 clones, more than 80% seen once. The sample's time point: peripheral blood 6 weeks after treatment start. The source material was PBMCs, sampled around atezolizumab (anti-PD-L1) treatment. The receptor source for this set is an older man with urothelial cancer.

The gene calls are TRBV18 and TRBJ2-5; D may be TRBD2 (6 bases). Deletions cut 6 bases from V and 5 bases from J, with 13 bases between. The germline gives CDR1 KGHSH, CDR2 LQKENI. The CDR3 runs to 13 residues. CDR3 sequence: CASSRRDLETQYF. For the CDR3, the DNA is TGTGCCAGCTCGCGCCGGGACTTGGAGACCCAGTACTTC. The full variable domain, its missing parts supplied by reference TRBV18 and TRBJ2-5, is NAGVMQNPRHLVRRRGQEARLRCSPMKGHSHVYWYRQLPEEGLKFMVYLQKENIIDESGMPKERFSAEFPKEGPSILRIQQVVRGDSAAYFCASSRRDLETQYFGPGTRLLVL.

Only one count was recorded for this clone. This rearrangement joins TRBV5-1 to TRBJ1-3; 10 nucleotides agree with TRBD1. CDR3 length: 14 amino acids. Germline trimming cut 4 bases from V and 3 bases from J; bases unmatched to any gene: 1. The germline gives CDR1 SGHRS, CDR2 YFSETQ. The CDR3 sequence is CASSGTGVGNTIYF. CDR3 in DNA: TGCGCCAGCAGCGGGACAGGGGTTGGAAACACCATATATTTT.

This clone was seen a single time. This chain links TRBV5-1 with TRBJ2-1; 14 positions agree with TRBD2. Trimming removed 4 bases from V and 0 bases from J; junction bases left unmatched: 6. CDR3 size: 18 residues. CDR1 and CDR2 from the germline V gene are SGHRS and YFSETQ. CDR3 in amino acids: CASSRGLAGGSSYNEQFF. CDR3 coding DNA: TGCGCCAGCAGCCGAGGACTAGCGGGAGGTAGCTCCTACAATGAGCAGTTCTTC.

The V gene is TRBV4-1, the J gene TRBJ2-3; TRBD2 matches at 8 bases. The J segment lost 0 bases and the V segment lost 1 base, leaving 9 bases of the junction unmatched. This CDR3 spans 18 amino acids. Germline assignment: CDR1 MGHRA and CDR2 YSYEKL. The CDR3 protein is CASSQGLPGGGSTDTQYF. For the CDR3, the DNA is TGCGCCAGCAGCCAAGGGCTCCCGGGAGGGGGGAGCACAGATACGCAGTATTTT.

This chain connects TRBV19 to TRBJ2-1, with D perhaps TRBD1 (6 bases). The CDR3 length is 16 residues. The V gene lost 3 bases and the J gene lost 0 bases, with 12 bases spanning the gap. CDR1 and CDR2 (germline): LNHDA, SQIVND (reference sequence). CDR3 protein: CASSILQGNSYNEQFF. CDR3 nucleotides: TGTGCCAGTAGTATTTTACAGGGTAACTCCTACAATGAGCAGTTCTTC.

In this sample, this clone turned up once. This chain uses TRBV5-6 with TRBJ2-7, with 8 positions matching TRBD2. The junction had 15 bases not matched to a gene; V was cut back by 7 bases and J by 6 bases. The germline V gene encodes CDR1 SGHDT and CDR2 YYEEEE. This CDR3 has 15 residues. The CDR3 DNA is TGTGCCAGCGGAGGGGTCGGACGGGAGGGGATCGAGCAGTACTTC. It translates to CASGGVGREGIEQYF.

J is TRBJ2-3 and V is TRBV10-2; D may be TRBD2 (5 bases). The CDR3 loop spans 15 amino acids. The V end lost 6 bases, the J end lost 4 bases, and 17 bases lay between the germline ends. Germline CDR1 reads WSHSY; CDR2 reads SAAADI. CDR3 amino acids: CASRMLAGGADTQYF. The CDR3 DNA follows: TGCGCCAGCAGAATGCTAGCAGGTGGGGCAGATACGCAGTATTTT.

The V call is TRBV28, the J call TRBJ2-3; 8 bases line up with TRBD2. The germline V gene encodes CDR1 MDHEN and CDR2 SYDVKM. The CDR3 extends over 16 amino acids. After removal of 5 bases from V and 6 bases from J, the junction contained 13 bases not matched to a gene. The CDR3 coding sequence is TGTGCCAGCAGTCACCTCTCGGGAGGGCCAGGGGATACGCAGTATTTT. Translated: CASSHLSGGPGDTQYF.

V and J are TRBV27 and TRBJ2-7, with D perhaps TRBD1 (6 bases). This CDR3 is 15 amino acids long. Germline V CDR1 and CDR2: MNHEY, SMNVEV (reference sequence). V lost 6 bases to trimming and J lost 7 bases, with 22 bases between them. The CDR3 loop is CASRESGVALGEQYF. For the CDR3, the DNA is TGTGCCAGCAGGGAATCAGGGGTGGCCCTGGGGGAGCAGTACTTC.

This rearrangement joins TRBV5-1 to TRBJ2-2; TRBD2 agrees at 14 bases. The germline V gene encodes CDR1 SGHRS and CDR2 YFSETQ. The CDR3 loop spans 19 amino acids. With V trimmed by 0 bases and J by 1 base, 5 bases remained unmatched. The CDR3 nucleotides read TGCGCCAGCAGCTTGGTGTCCGGGACTAGCGGGAGGAACACCGGGGAGCTGTTTTTT. Its translation is CASSLVSGTSGRNTGELFF.

V usage is TRBV5-6 and J usage is TRBJ2-1; 7 bases fit TRBD2. The CDR3 length is 15 residues. The V gene end was trimmed by 8 bases and the J gene end by 8 bases; junction bases not matched to a gene: 16. Germline CDR1 reads SGHDT; CDR2 reads YYEEEE. In nucleotides, the CDR3 is TGTGCCAGTATCAAATCGGGAGGTGGGTCCGATGAGCAGTTCTTC. Translating it yields CASIKSGGGSDEQFF.

V gene TRBV5-1 combines with J gene TRBJ2-3; D is possibly TRBD1 (5 bases). CDR3 length equals 15 residues. V was clipped by 0 bases and J by 1 base, with 9 bases between them. Germline assignment: CDR1 SGHRS and CDR2 YFSETQ. In nucleotides, the CDR3 is TGCGCCAGCAGCTTGGTAGTAGGGGGCACAGATACGCAGTATTTT. Translation: CASSLVVGGTDTQYF.

The table lists this clone with a count of one. The rearrangement links TRBV15 to TRBJ2-3; 8 bases are a match to TRBD2. After removal of 0 bases from V and 3 bases from J, the junction contained 8 bases not matched to a gene. Per germline, CDR1 LNHNV and CDR2 YYDKDF (reference sequence). The CDR3 contains 17 residues. The CDR3 DNA reads as TGTGCCACCAGCAGAGATCATTTGGCGGGAGGTACAGATACGCAGTATTTT. Translated: CATSRDHLAGGTDTQYF.

The V and J genes are TRBV6-1 and TRBJ1-5; D is unclear. The germline gives CDR1 MNHNS, CDR2 SASEGT. V was trimmed by 0 bases and J by 1 base, leaving 10 bases between them. The CDR3 totals 16 residues. The CDR3 protein is CASSEAGSISNQPQHF. Here the CDR3 DNA reads TGTGCCAGCAGTGAAGCTGGCAGTATAAGCAATCAGCCCCAGCATTTT.

The gene calls are TRBV21-1 and TRBJ2-1; the tabulated D call, TRBD2, remains unverified against the DNA. TRBV21-1 is deemed a pseudogene. The CDR3 consists of 15 residues. In nucleotides, the CDR3 is TGTGCCAGCAGCAACAAAAGCGGGAGGCGGAATGAGCAGTTCTTC. Residues: CASSNKSGRRNEQFF.

The rearrangement joins TRBV28 to TRBJ1-1, with D unclear. V lost 6 bases and J 2 bases, leaving 4 bases between the germline ends. Per germline, CDR1 MDHEN and CDR2 SYDVKM. This CDR3 contains 11 residues. CDR3 in DNA: TGTGCCAGCAGCACTAACACTGAAGCTTTCTTT. Amino acid sequence: CASSTNTEAFF.

The genes are TRBV29-1 and TRBJ2-7, with no clear D. Germline assignment: CDR1 SQVTM and CDR2 ANQGSEA. The CDR3 consists of 12 residues. V lost 6 bases and J lost 3, with 12 bases in between. CDR3 sequence: CSVIESRYEQYF. For the CDR3, the DNA is TGCAGCGTCATTGAAAGCCGCTACGAGCAGTACTTC.

The count of this clone is one. The chain uses TRBV5-1 and TRBJ2-3; TRBD1 agrees at 7 bases. CDR3 length equals 16 residues. The germline gives CDR1 SGHRS, CDR2 YFSETQ. Trimming cost V 6 bases and J 5 bases; bases outside gene matches: 15. CDR3 DNA sequence: TGCGCCAGCAAAACACAGGGGTTGGGTTTTGGAGATACGCAGTATTTT. Its protein product is CASKTQGLGFGDTQYF.

The chain joins TRBV19 to TRBJ2-7; 7 bases map to TRBD1. With V trimmed by 3 bases and J by 7 bases, 12 bases remained unmatched. CDR3 length: 15 residues. CDR1 and CDR2 (germline): LNHDA, SQIVND (reference sequence). In DNA form, the CDR3 reads TGTGCCAGTAGTATTCGAGATCTGACAGGGACAGAGCAGTACTTC. Translated, it gives CASSIRDLTGTEQYF.

The CDR3 here is CASSATGARGANVLTF. DNA for the CDR3: TGTGCCAGCAGCGCAACAGGGGCGAGAGGGGCCAACGTCCTGACTTTC. The rearrangement links TRBV7-3 to TRBJ2-6, with 7 positions matching TRBD1. CDR1 and CDR2 (germline): SGHTA, FQGTGA. The CDR3 runs 16 residues. J was trimmed by 4 bases and V by 5 bases; bases with no gene match: 8.